The 18 T cell receptor beta chains listed next were all sequenced from one sample in a study of response to subunit inactivated influenza vaccine. TCRdb analysed the RT-PCR reads with MiXCR anew, one entry per CDR3 protein. This table holds fewer than 600,000 distinct CDR3 sequences, around 7.7% found once. The specimen was PBMCs from blood, collected roughly 24 months after vaccination. Receptor source: a man in his fifties or sixties who received an inactivated influenza vaccine.

Ten or more counts support this clonotype. CDR3 protein: CASSLSGNTGELFF. CDR3 DNA: TGTGCCAGCAGTTTATCCGGGAACACCGGGGAGCTGTTTTTT. The chain joins TRBV12-3 or TRBV12-4 to TRBJ2-2; D is uncertain. Trimming pared 2 bases from V and 1 base from J, leaving 5 bases between. The CDR3 contains 14 residues.

In this sample, this clonotype turned up many times. The chain carries TRBV12-3 or TRBV12-4 and TRBJ2-1; D call uncertain. The CDR3 contains 14 residues. V gave up 3 bases and J gave up 6 bases, with 12 bases separating them. CDR3 sequence (DNA): TGTGCCAGCAGTTTGCCTCTTGTAGGCAATGAGCAGTTCTTC. It specifies CASSLPLVGNEQFF.

In this sample, this clonotype turned up a few times. The chain carries TRBV7-3 and TRBJ2-1; TRBD2 matches 9 bases. The length of the CDR3 is 15 residues. Germline V gene sequence: CDR1 SGHTA, CDR2 FQGTGA. Unmatched junction bases numbered 8, after V lost 2 bases and J lost 9 bases. DNA of the CDR3: TGTGCCAGCAGCTTACGTAGCGGGAGTTTTAGTGAGCAGTTCTTC. Encoded protein: CASSLRSGSFSEQFF.

This clonotype occurred a few times. The chain combines TRBV7-2 with TRBJ2-1; D remains unclear. The CDR3 covers 12 residues. Trimming cost V 4 bases and J 8 bases, with 9 bases left between them. Germline CDR1 and CDR2: SGHTA and FQGNSA. The CDR3 nucleotides read TGTGCCAGCAGCTCCAGCCGGTATGAGCAGTTCTTC. As protein: CASSSSRYEQFF.

Here the CDR3 reads CASLMGPGEKLFF. In nucleotides, the CDR3 is TGTGCCAGCCTGATGGGGCCAGGGGAAAAACTGTTTTTT. The genes are TRBV7-9 and TRBJ1-4; D might be TRBD1 (5 bases). Germline CDR1 SEHNR, CDR2 FQNEAQ (reference sequence). V was pared by 8 bases and J by 8 bases, with 15 bases between. CDR3 length: 13 residues.

This clonotype was observed a handful of times. V is TRBV10-3 and J is TRBJ2-1; 7 nucleotides line up with TRBD2. V shed 6 bases, J shed 7 bases, and the junction held 12 bases outside the gene matches. CDR3 size: 15 residues. From germline, CDR1 is ENHRY and CDR2 SYGVKD. The CDR3 is CAIRPGRELSNEQFF. The CDR3 nucleotides read TGTGCCATCAGGCCCGGGCGGGAGTTATCTAATGAGCAGTTCTTC.

This chain links TRBV7-8 with TRBJ1-4; 7 bases are a match to TRBD1. The CDR3 is 15 amino acids. J gave up 8 bases and V 2 bases, and 8 bases lay outside the gene matches. Germline CDR1 reads SGHVS; CDR2 reads FQNEAQ. CDR3 protein: CASSLIAGGGEKLFF. CDR3 in DNA: TGTGCCAGCAGCTTAATTGCAGGGGGAGGAGAAAAACTGTTTTTT. Full variable domain (outside the CDR3, taken from reference TRBV7-8 and TRBJ1-4): GAGVSQSPRYKVAKRGQDVALRCDPISGHVSLFWYQQALGQGPEFLTYFQNEAQLDKSGLPSDRFFAERPEGSVSTLKIQRTQQEDSAVYLCASSLIAGGGEKLFFGSGTQLSVL.

This clonotype was seen a few times. The V call is TRBV3-1, the J call TRBJ1-2; D unclear. The ends were cut back, 0 bases at V and 4 bases at J, with 9 bases in the middle. The CDR3 length is 14 residues. CDR1 is LGHDT and CDR2 is YNNKEL in the germline V gene (reference sequence). CDR3 loop: CASSQDPNSYGYTF. The CDR3 DNA reads TGTGCCAGCAGCCAAGATCCGAACAGCTATGGCTACACCTTC.

CDR3 nucleotides: TGCGCCAGCAGCCCAGGACGGAACCAAGAGACCCAGTACTTC. This sequence encodes CASSPGRNQETQYF. V gene TRBV5-1 combines with J gene TRBJ2-5, with D uncertain. Germline CDR1 and CDR2: SGHRS and YFSETQ. Trimming cost V 4 bases and J 0 bases, with 10 bases left between them. CDR3 length equals 14 residues.

This clonotype occurred many times. The genes are TRBV5-1 and TRBJ2-1; D gene uncertain. Trimming left V 0 bases short and J 5 bases short, with 12 bases between. The germline gives CDR1 SGHRS, CDR2 YFSETQ. CDR3 length: 15 residues. Written as DNA, the CDR3 is TGCGCCAGCAGCTTGGGGCCACAACTGAACAATGAGCAGTTCTTC. Protein product: CASSLGPQLNNEQFF.

This clonotype has at least ten counts. V and J are TRBV10-2 and TRBJ2-3; 12 bases are shared with TRBD2. The junction had 6 bases not matched to a gene; V was cut back by 7 bases and J by 7 bases. This CDR3 comprises 14 residues. The germline gives CDR1 WSHSY, CDR2 SAAADI. CDR3 nucleotide sequence: TGCGCCAGCATGCTAGCGGGGGGGCCAAATACGCAGTATTTT. Translated: CASMLAGGPNTQYF.

This clonotype turned up a few times. J is TRBJ1-4 and V is TRBV7-9; the match to TRBD1 covers 7 bases. Per the germline V gene, CDR1 is SEHNR and CDR2 is FQNEAQ (reference sequence). V was pared by 6 bases and J by 8 bases, with 3 bases of the junction left unmatched. The CDR3 covers 12 residues. This chain's CDR3 is CASRLQGEKLFF. The CDR3 nucleotides read TGTGCCAGCAGGTTACAGGGGGAAAAACTGTTTTTT.

This clonotype was counted many times. The gene calls are TRBV14 and TRBJ2-1; 9 bases align to TRBD1. J gave up 3 bases and V 4 bases, and 25 bases lay outside the gene matches. Germline loops: CDR1 SGHDN, CDR2 FVKESK. CDR3 length: 22 residues. In DNA, the CDR3 is TGTGCCAGCAGCCGATCCTCCGGGACAGGGCGTCGCAATACGAACATCTACAATGAGCAGTTCTTC. This sequence encodes CASSRSSGTGRRNTNIYNEQFF.

This clonotype was counted at least ten times. The chain recombines TRBV6-1 with TRBJ2-6; 8 bases are a match to TRBD1. The germline V gene has CDR1 MNHNS and CDR2 SASEGT. The ends lost 7 bases at V and 0 bases at J; junction bases unmatched: 11. The CDR3 spans 18 residues. The CDR3 DNA follows: TGTGCCAGCAAACCGGGTCAGGGGGCCACCTCTGGGGCCAACGTCCTGACTTTC. Protein sequence: CASKPGQGATSGANVLTF.

The J gene is TRBJ2-1, the V gene TRBV6-1; perhaps TRBD2 as D (6 bases). Trimming took 5 bases from V and 6 from J, leaving 20 bases between them. The CDR3 is made up of 16 amino acids. Germline values: CDR1 MNHNS, CDR2 SASEGT. Written as DNA, the CDR3 is TGTGCCAGCAGTACGAGGCGGGGAGGTTTTGTCAATGAGCAGTTCTTC. It is translated as CASSTRRGGFVNEQFF.

This clonotype was picked up a small number of times. The genes are TRBV15 and TRBJ2-5; the D is unclear. Trimming pared 3 bases from V and 0 bases from J, leaving 11 bases between. CDR3 length equals 15 residues. Germline V lookup: CDR1 LNHNV, CDR2 YYDKDF (reference sequence). The CDR3 nucleotides read TGTGCCACCAGCAGGGCCGCGGAGTACCAAGAGACCCAGTACTTC. As protein: CATSRAAEYQETQYF.

A few counts support this clonotype. This chain connects TRBV10-3 to TRBJ2-3, with D possibly matching TRBD2 (6 bases). The CDR3 contains 16 residues. Trimming removed 2 bases from V and 0 bases from J, with 12 bases in between. Germline V gene data show CDR1 as ENHRY and CDR2 as SYGVKD. CDR3: CAISETAGYSTDTQYF. In nucleotides, the CDR3 is TGTGCCATCAGTGAGACTGCGGGGTATAGCACAGATACGCAGTATTTT.

V gene TRBV5-1 combines with J gene TRBJ2-1; TRBD2 agrees at 11 bases. In germline, CDR1 is SGHRS, CDR2 YFSETQ. CDR3 size: 17 residues. V lost 0 bases to trimming and J lost 8 bases; unmatched junction nucleotides: 10. Written as DNA, the CDR3 is TGCGCCAGCAGCTTGGCCGTCATAGCGGGAGGGTTCGATGAGCAGTTCTTC. Encoded protein: CASSLAVIAGGFDEQFF.